Listed here is a single T cell receptor (beta chain). The target antigen is unknown. The sample comes from a study of shared clonotypes between healthy human individuals. Study-wide results and caveats: Only blood samples were collected, and tissue repertoires likely differ. The study drew on few donors, limiting represented genetic and exposure-history diversity.

At the deep level, the assay was run. Genomic DNA belonging to each subset was distributed in equal measure over several immunoSEQ plates. Data came from immunoSEQ multiplex PCR; TCRdb stores just in-frame clones and leaves some out. The sample consists of 2 million to 2.5 million clones, 90% to 96% of them appearing once. CDR1 is MGHDK and CDR2 is SYGVNS in the germline V gene. The CDR3 length is 15 residues. V was shortened by 3 bases and J by 5 bases, with 13 bases between the two germline ends. Input material: naive CD4+ T cells sorted from blood. Documented subset: CD45RA+ positively selected. The genes are TRBV25-1 and TRBJ1-4; unclear D gene. This receptor was taken from a man aged 18 to 30 in good health. CDR3 amino acids: CASSEPGNLNEKLFF. The CDR3 nucleotides read TGTGCCAGCAGTGAGCCGGGTAACTTGAATGAAAAACTGTTTTTT.